The 21 T cell receptor beta chains in this list originate from one sample, sequenced in a study of T cell responses to AZD1222 COVID-19 vaccine. Profiling relied on immunoSEQ multiplex PCR, and the TCRdb table lists in-frame clones only, not all of them. This sample has around 70,000 clones, with approximately 79% found just once. Sequenced here: peripheral blood, sampled on day 0 of MenACWY control vaccination. All receptors derive from an adult in good health.

The chain has TRBV4-2 and TRBJ1-2; TRBD1 might be the D (5 bases). The CDR3 loop spans 14 amino acids. V was trimmed by 0 bases and J by 4 bases, leaving 9 bases between them. The germline gives CDR1 LGHNA, CDR2 YNFKEQ. CDR3 protein: CASSQDLQGYGYTF. The CDR3 bases are TGTGCCAGCAGCCAAGATCTGCAGGGCTATGGCTACACCTTC.

The gene calls are TRBV4-3 and TRBJ1-2, with D unresolved. The CDR3 loop spans 14 amino acids. The germline gives CDR1 LGHNA, CDR2 YSLEER. V lost 1 base to trimming and J lost 5 bases, with 11 bases between them. CDR3 DNA sequence: TGCGCCAGCAGCCAAGTGGTGGCTGAATATGGCTACACCTTC. This codes for CASSQVVAEYGYTF.

This clone was counted a few times. CDR3 sequence (DNA): TGTGCCTGGAGTAGGAAGGGGCAGATGATATATGGCTACACCTTC. Its protein is CAWSRKGQMIYGYTF. This sequence joins TRBV30 and TRBJ1-2; D is possibly TRBD1 (5 bases). The CDR3 contains 15 residues. CDR1 and CDR2 (germline): GTSNPN, SVGIG (reference sequence). Deletions cut 2 bases from V and 5 bases from J, with 18 bases between.

V and J are TRBV7-9 and TRBJ2-7; the D gene is possibly TRBD2 (5 bases). CDR1 is SEHNR and CDR2 is FQNEAQ in the germline V gene (reference sequence). There are 13 residues in the CDR3. The ends were cut back, 4 bases at V and 3 bases at J, with 10 bases in the middle. The CDR3 DNA reads as TGTGCCAGCAGCTCCCTAGCCGTCTACGAGCAGTACTTC. As protein: CASSSLAVYEQYF. Full variable domain (missing parts from reference TRBV7-9 and TRBJ2-7): DTGVSQNPRHKITKRGQNVTFRCDPISEHNRLYWYRQTLGQGPEFLTYFQNEAQLEKSRLLSDRFSAERPKGSFSTLEIQRTEQGDSAMYLCASSSLAVYEQYFGPGTRLTVT.

CDR3 loop: CASSQGGGLYF. CDR3 coding DNA: TGTGCCAGCAGCCAAGGAGGAGGTCTGTACTTC. V and J are TRBV3-1 (or the pseudogene TRBV3-2) and TRBJ2-7, with D possibly TRBD2 on 5 matching bases. The CDR3 length is 11 residues. V dropped 1 base and J dropped 12 bases, with 10 bases sitting between them. From germline, CDR1 is LGHDT and CDR2 YNNKEL (reference sequence).

This clone is a singleton in its sample. This rearrangement joins TRBV19 to TRBJ1-5; 7 nucleotides match TRBD1. With V trimmed by 1 base and J by 5 bases, 8 bases remained unmatched. Germline values: CDR1 LNHDA, CDR2 SQIVND (reference sequence). There are 16 residues in the CDR3. The CDR3 DNA follows: TGTGCCAGTAGTATAGGTCTCGGGACAGATCATCAGCCCCAGCATTTT. Translated: CASSIGLGTDHQPQHF.

This clone came up once. The rearrangement links TRBV2 to TRBJ1-5; no clear D gene. CDR3 length: 12 amino acids. The V gene lost 3 bases and the J gene lost 10 bases, with 10 bases spanning the gap. CDR1 and CDR2 from the germline V gene are SNHLY and FYNNEI. The CDR3: CASSEMVGPQHF. The CDR3 DNA is TGTGCCAGCAGTGAGATGGTGGGCCCCCAGCATTTT.

The chain recombines TRBV2 with TRBJ2-1; D unclear. CDR3 length: 14 amino acids. V was clipped by 4 bases and J by 4 bases, with 11 bases between them. Per the germline V gene, CDR1 is SNHLY and CDR2 is FYNNEI. CDR3 sequence (DNA): TGTGCCAGCAGTGGACAAAGAAGGTACAATGAGCAGTTCTTC. This codes for CASSGQRRYNEQFF.

Only one count was recorded for this clone. The chain combines TRBV12-3 or TRBV12-4 with TRBJ2-7, with TRBD2 matching 10 bases. V shed 6 bases and J 3 bases; nucleotides not matched to a gene: 2. The CDR3 totals 13 residues. The CDR3 bases are TGTGCCAGCAGGACTAGCGGGCGCTACGAGCAGTACTTC. This codes for CASRTSGRYEQYF.

The genes are TRBV19 and TRBJ1-1; D possibly corresponds to TRBD1 (5 bases). Trimming left V 6 bases short and J 5 bases short, with 13 bases between. The CDR3 has 13 amino acids. From germline, CDR1 is LNHDA and CDR2 SQIVND (reference sequence). The CDR3: CASSWGKLTEAFF. The DNA of the CDR3 is TGTGCCAGTAGCTGGGGGAAGTTAACTGAAGCTTTCTTT.

The J gene is TRBJ2-7, the V gene TRBV11-1, with D hard to call. CDR1 is SGHAT, CDR2 FQDESV, per germline (reference sequence). V lost 1 base to trimming and J lost 5 bases, with 6 bases between them. The CDR3 totals 12 residues. The CDR3 region has the DNA TGTGCCAGCAGCTTAGAGGTAGACGAGCAGTACTTC. Translated: CASSLEVDEQYF. Looking up the rest from reference TRBV11-1 and TRBJ2-7 gives the full variable domain: EAEVAQSPRYKITEKSQAVAFWCDPISGHATLYWYRQILGQGPELLVQFQDESVVDDSQLPKDRFSAERLKGVDSTLKIQPAELGDSAMYLCASSLEVDEQYFGPGTRLTVT.

The chain combines TRBV10-3 with TRBJ2-5; TRBD1 matches at 7 bases. The CDR3 loop spans 15 amino acids. Germline values: CDR1 ENHRY, CDR2 SYGVKD. J gave up 3 bases and V 2 bases, and 6 bases lay outside the gene matches. CDR3 in DNA: TGTGCCATCAGTGAGGGGAAAGGGGGCAAAGAGACCCAGTACTTC. Protein product: CAISEGKGGKETQYF.

The chain links TRBV15 to TRBJ2-1, with D uncertain. CDR1 LNHNV and CDR2 YYDKDF come from the germline V gene (reference sequence). The CDR3 runs 11 residues. Trimming removed 8 bases from V and 4 bases from J, with 6 bases in between. The chain's CDR3 is CATGNYNEQFF. For the CDR3, the DNA is TGTGCCACCGGAAATTACAATGAGCAGTTCTTC.

The chain combines TRBV30 with TRBJ1-5; a weak D match, TRBD1 (6 bases). The V gene lost 3 bases and the J gene lost 2 bases, with 11 bases spanning the gap. This CDR3 contains 14 residues. Germline V gene data show CDR1 as GTSNPN and CDR2 as SVGIG (reference sequence). This CDR3 reads CAWRGAGGNQPQHF. The CDR3, as DNA: TGTGCCTGGAGGGGGGCGGGGGGCAATCAGCCCCAGCATTTT.

This chain connects TRBV9 to TRBJ1-5, with a possible D match to TRBD1 (5 bases). From germline, CDR1 is SGDLS and CDR2 YYNGEE. Trimming removed 6 bases from V and 4 bases from J, with 17 bases in between. The CDR3 spans 15 residues. The CDR3 loop is CASTPGPGGNQPQHF. CDR3 coding DNA: TGTGCCAGCACCCCAGGGCCTGGAGGGAATCAGCCCCAGCATTTT.

This chain links TRBV6-5 with TRBJ1-2, with 8 bases that match TRBD1. V dropped 4 bases and J dropped 6; count of bases not matched to a gene: 10. The length of the CDR3 is 15 residues. In germline, CDR1 is MNHEY, CDR2 SVGAGI. The CDR3 sequence: CASSSAGSRGHGYTF. In DNA form, the CDR3 reads TGTGCCAGCAGTTCCGCGGGCTCCAGGGGGCATGGCTACACCTTC.

The V call is TRBV29-1, the J call TRBJ2-1; D might be TRBD1 or TRBD2, each matching 5 bases. The germline CDR1 and CDR2 sequences are SQVTM and ANQGSEA. This CDR3 spans 14 amino acids. V was shortened by 4 bases and J by 5 bases, with 15 bases between the two germline ends. As DNA, the CDR3 is TGCAGCGTTGCGGGACGGCCGGTCCACAATGAGCAGTTCTTC. It translates to CSVAGRPVHNEQFF.

The chain carries TRBV7-8 and TRBJ1-6; TRBD1 agrees at 8 bases. Germline CDR1 and CDR2: SGHVS and FQNEAQ. The CDR3 has 15 residues. The junction had 2 bases not matched to a gene; V was cut back by 0 bases and J by 7 bases. In nucleotides, the CDR3 is TGTGCCAGCAGCTTAGCTGGACAGGGAAATTCACCCCTCCACTTT. As protein: CASSLAGQGNSPLHF.

This chain joins TRBV6-5 and TRBJ1-2; 8 nucleotides match TRBD1. Trimming cost V 4 bases and J 5 bases; bases outside gene matches: 9. The CDR3 is 15 amino acids. Germline CDR1 reads MNHEY; CDR2 reads SVGAGI. The CDR3 nucleotides read TGTGCCAGCAGTTCTGGAGGACAGGGCAGGTATGGCTACACCTTC. This encodes CASSSGGQGRYGYTF.

This chain's CDR3 is CASSLGTGVGEAFF. CDR3 bases: TGTGCCAGCAGCCTCGGGACGGGGGTCGGCGAAGCTTTCTTT. The J gene is TRBJ1-1, the V gene TRBV9, with D tentatively TRBD1 (5 bases). Trimming removed 4 bases at V and 8 bases at J, with 18 bases between. CDR3 length: 14 amino acids. Germline CDR1 and CDR2: SGDLS and YYNGEE.

The rearrangement joins TRBV19 to TRBJ1-3; D is undetermined. The CDR3 is 14 amino acids. Germline V gene data show CDR1 as LNHDA and CDR2 as SQIVND (reference sequence). Trimming took 5 bases from V and 4 from J, leaving 12 bases between them. CDR3 DNA: TGTGCCAGTAGTTTGATGGGAGTAGGAAACACCATATATTTT. This sequence encodes CASSLMGVGNTIYF. Drawing the rest from reference TRBV19 and TRBJ1-3, the complete variable domain is DGGITQSPKYLFRKEGQNVTLSCEQNLNHDAMYWYRQDPGQGLRLIYYSQIVNDFQKGDIAEGYSVSREKKESFPLTVTSAQKNPTAFYLCASSLMGVGNTIYFGEGSWLTVV.